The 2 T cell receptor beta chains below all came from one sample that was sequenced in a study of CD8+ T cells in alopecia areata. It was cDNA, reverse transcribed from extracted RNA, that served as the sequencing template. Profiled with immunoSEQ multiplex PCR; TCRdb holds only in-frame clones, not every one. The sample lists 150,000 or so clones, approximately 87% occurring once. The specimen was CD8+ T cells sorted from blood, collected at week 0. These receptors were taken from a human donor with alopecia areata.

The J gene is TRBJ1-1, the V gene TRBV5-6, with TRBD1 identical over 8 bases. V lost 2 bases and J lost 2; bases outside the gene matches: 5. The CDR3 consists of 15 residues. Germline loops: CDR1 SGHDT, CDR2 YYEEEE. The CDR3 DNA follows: TGTGCCAGCAGCTTCTTGACAGGGGTCAACACTGAAGCTTTCTTT. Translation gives CASSFLTGVNTEAFF.

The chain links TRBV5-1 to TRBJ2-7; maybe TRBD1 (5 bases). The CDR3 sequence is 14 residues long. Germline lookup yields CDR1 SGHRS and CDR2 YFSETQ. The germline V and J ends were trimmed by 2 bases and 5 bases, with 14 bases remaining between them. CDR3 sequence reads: CASSLGQGFHEQYF. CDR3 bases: TGCGCCAGCAGCTTAGGCCAGGGATTTCACGAGCAGTACTTC.